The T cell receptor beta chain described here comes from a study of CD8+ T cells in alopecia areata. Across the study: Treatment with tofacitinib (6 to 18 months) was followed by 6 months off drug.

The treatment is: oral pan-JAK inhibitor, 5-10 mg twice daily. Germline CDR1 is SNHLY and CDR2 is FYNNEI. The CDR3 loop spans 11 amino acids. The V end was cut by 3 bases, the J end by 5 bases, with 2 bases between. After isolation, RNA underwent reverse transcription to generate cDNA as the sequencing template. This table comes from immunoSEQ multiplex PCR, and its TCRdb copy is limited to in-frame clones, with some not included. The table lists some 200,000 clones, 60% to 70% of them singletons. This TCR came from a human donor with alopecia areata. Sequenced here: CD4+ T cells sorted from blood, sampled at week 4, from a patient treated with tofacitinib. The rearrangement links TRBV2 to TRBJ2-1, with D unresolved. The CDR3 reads CASSENNEQFF. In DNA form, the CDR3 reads TGTGCCAGCAGTGAGAACAATGAGCAGTTCTTC.